This T cell receptor (beta chain) was found in a study of blood T cells in healthy people across ages. General study points: The study found more naive CD4+ cells and higher diversity in long-lived than aged donors.

V lost 3 bases and J lost 7; bases outside the gene matches: 8. This CDR3 comprises 16 residues. Germline V CDR1 and CDR2: MDHEN, SYDVKM. Next came a second PCR, run for about 6 to 12 cycles, which used a sample-barcoded 5' primer along with a J-beta primer mix. Every molecule of cDNA carried a tag from a template-switch adaptor with 12 random nucleotides. Every sample produced at least 3 million CDR3-containing paired-end reads. Each CDR3 protein gets one entry after TCRdb re-called the 5' RACE reads with MiXCR. The sample yields some 700,000 distinct CDR3 sequences, approximately 39% seen once. Note on this clonotype: The antigen is unknown.

The receptor comes from an older woman in good health. The sequenced sample consisted of blood. The J gene is TRBJ2-1, the V gene TRBV28, with 11 nucleotides matching TRBD1. CDR3 DNA sequence: TGTGCCAGCAGTTTGTCCGGACAGGGGGCGAAGAATGAGCAGTTCTTC. Translation: CASSLSGQGAKNEQFF.